This T cell receptor beta chain stems from a study of early T cells in non-severe SARS-CoV-2 infection. Unique molecular identifiers were added to individual cDNA molecules. TCRdb re-called the 5' RACE reads with MiXCR, one entry per CDR3 protein. Seen here are about 130,000 distinct CDR3 sequences, 15% observed once, and the top ten hold roughly 22%. The sequenced sample was whole blood. This sequence originates from an adult who was a healthcare worker with PCR-confirmed SARS-CoV-2 infection or an uninfected control (not recorded which).

CDR3 DNA sequence: TGTGCCACGCAACCGGGACTAGGTTCCGGGGAGCTGTTTTTT. Translation: CATQPGLGSGELFF. The chain has TRBV10-3 and TRBJ2-2; 8 bases fit TRBD2. Germline V gene data show CDR1 as ENHRY and CDR2 as SYGVKD. V gave up 10 bases and J gave up 6 bases; unmatched junction bases: 10. The CDR3 is made up of 14 amino acids.